These 22 T cell receptor beta chains were sequenced from one sample in a study of OX40 agonist ivuxolimab in advanced cancers. The library was built by means of the immunoSEQ multiplex PCR assay. Here the immuneACCESS table is served through TCRdb, limited to in-frame sequences with V and J called. Missing clones are a known gap in these copies; in checked studies unresolved V genes cover under half, and the rest lacks a known reason. The sample records more than 20,000 clones, more than 70% of which are singletons. 9.5% to 12% of the sample rests with the top ten. Sequences were derived from CD4+ or CD8+ T cells sorted from blood, sampled in a trial of the OX40 agonist ivuxolimab. The receptors shown here come from an adult with an advanced solid tumor such as melanoma, head and neck, liver or kidney cancer.

The chain recombines TRBV5-5 with TRBJ2-7; D remains ambiguous. V shed 0 bases and J shed 2 bases, with 6 bases lying between them. The CDR3 loop spans 13 amino acids. In germline, CDR1 is SGHKS, CDR2 YYEKEE (reference sequence). CDR3 amino acids: CASSLDLTYEQYF. The DNA of the CDR3 is TGTGCCAGCAGCTTGGACCTTACCTACGAGCAGTACTTC.

V is TRBV28 and J is TRBJ2-2; tentative D call: TRBD1 (6 bases). V shed 3 bases and J shed 5 bases, with 10 bases lying between them. CDR1 is MDHEN and CDR2 is SYDVKM in the germline V gene. The CDR3 is 14 residues long. CDR3 region: CASSFRGTTGELFF. The CDR3 DNA is TGTGCCAGCAGTTTCAGGGGAACGACCGGGGAGCTGTTTTTT.

The CDR3 spells CASSQDRSGATDTQYF. The CDR3 bases are TGCGCCAGCAGCCAAGATCGGTCGGGCGCGACAGATACGCAGTATTTT. The chain combines TRBV4-1 with TRBJ2-3; D is unclear. This CDR3 is built from 16 residues. V lost 0 bases and J lost 3, with 13 bases in between. CDR1 is MGHRA, CDR2 YSYEKL, per germline.

This clone was counted a few times. The rearrangement joins TRBV6-1 to TRBJ2-1; TRBD1 aligns across 11 bases. Germline V CDR1 and CDR2: MNHNS, SASEGT. V gave up 6 bases and J gave up 6 bases; unmatched junction bases: 4. There are 14 residues in the CDR3. The CDR3 loop is CASSPGQGGNEQFF. Written as DNA, the CDR3 is TGTGCCAGCAGCCCGGGACAGGGGGGCAATGAGCAGTTCTTC.

In this sample, this clone turned up a few times. J is TRBJ1-4 and V is TRBV19; unclear D gene. Germline loops: CDR1 LNHDA, CDR2 SQIVND (reference sequence). V lost 5 bases and J lost 8, with 12 bases in between. This CDR3 is 13 amino acids long. The CDR3 protein is CASSFGVGEKLFF. DNA for the CDR3: TGTGCCAGTAGTTTCGGGGTTGGGGAAAAACTGTTTTTT.

The chain couples TRBV5-4 to TRBJ2-5, with D possibly matching TRBD2 (6 bases). The V end was cut by 3 bases, the J end by 0 bases, with 12 bases between. The CDR3 has 15 residues. Germline V gene sequence: CDR1 SGHNT, CDR2 YYREEE (reference sequence). Here the CDR3 reads CASSSTRDYQETQYF. The DNA of the CDR3 is TGTGCCAGCAGCTCGACAAGGGACTACCAAGAGACCCAGTACTTC. Filled out from reference TRBV5-4 and TRBJ2-5, the complete variable domain reads ETGVTQSPTHLIKTRGQQVTLRCSSQSGHNTVSWYQQALGQGPQFIFQYYREEENGRGNFPPRFSGLQFPNYSSELNVNALELDDSALYLCASSSTRDYQETQYFGPGTRLLVL.

This chain uses TRBV7-9 with TRBJ1-3; 7 bases fit TRBD1. V shed 5 bases, J shed 8 bases, and the junction held 12 bases outside the gene matches. This CDR3 comprises 15 residues. CDR1 is SEHNR, CDR2 FQNEAQ, per germline (reference sequence). The CDR3 loop reads CASSPRDTGVDTIYF. As DNA, the CDR3 is TGTGCCAGCAGCCCCAGAGACACAGGGGTTGACACCATATATTTT.

V usage is TRBV5-6 and J usage is TRBJ1-5; maybe TRBD1 (6 bases). The germline V and J ends were trimmed by 2 bases and 3 bases, with 18 bases remaining between them. CDR1 and CDR2 (germline): SGHDT, YYEEEE. The CDR3 covers 17 residues. The CDR3 loop reads CASSLGGGNPFNQPQHF. CDR3 sequence (DNA): TGTGCCAGCAGCTTAGGAGGGGGGAACCCCTTCAATCAGCCCCAGCATTTT.

The rearrangement joins TRBV5-1 to TRBJ2-1, with 9 bases identical to TRBD1. The ends lost 6 bases at V and 5 bases at J; junction bases unmatched: 18. CDR3 length: 18 amino acids. Germline assignment: CDR1 SGHRS and CDR2 YFSETQ. CDR3 DNA sequence: TGCGCCAGCAACCAACTGGGGACAGGGTCCGTTATCGACAATGAGCAGTTCTTC. This gives the protein CASNQLGTGSVIDNEQFF.

This clone was seen a single time. The gene calls are TRBV6-6 and TRBJ2-7; 7 positions match TRBD1. The CDR3 covers 13 residues. Germline CDR1 is MNHNY and CDR2 is SVGAGI (reference sequence). V shed 5 bases, J shed 2 bases, and the junction held 3 bases outside the gene matches. This CDR3 is CASSPGTAYEQYF. CDR3 nucleotide sequence: TGTGCCAGCAGTCCCGGGACAGCCTACGAGCAGTACTTC.

This clone is judged medium-sized. This sequence joins TRBV6-7 and TRBJ2-1; D unclear. TRBV6-7 is assigned to the ORF class and has an uncertain function. Trimming left V 1 base short and J 4 bases short, with 20 bases between. The CDR3 consists of 18 residues. CDR3 protein: CASSYFFSGNREYNEQFF. The CDR3 nucleotides are TGTGCCAGCAGTTACTTTTTCTCCGGAAACAGAGAATACAATGAGCAGTTCTTC.

The chain couples TRBV27 to TRBJ1-5; D is undetermined. The CDR3 has 14 amino acids. Germline V gene sequence: CDR1 MNHEY, CDR2 SMNVEV (reference sequence). The germline V and J ends were trimmed by 5 bases and 1 base, with 9 bases remaining between them. DNA of the CDR3: TGTGCCAGCAGTCCCCTTGGCAGCAATCAGCCCCAGCATTTT. As protein: CASSPLGSNQPQHF.

The chain carries TRBV9 and TRBJ1-1; the match to TRBD1 covers 7 bases. Trimming cost V 5 bases and J 1 base; bases outside gene matches: 5. Germline V gives CDR1 SGDLS, CDR2 YYNGEE. The CDR3 is made up of 14 amino acids. CDR3 DNA sequence: TGTGCCAGCAGTCATTCAGGGGGGAACACTGAAGCTTTCTTT. Translation gives CASSHSGGNTEAFF.

The chain combines TRBV9 with TRBJ2-3; TRBD2 matches at 8 bases. Germline CDR1 and CDR2: SGDLS and YYNGEE. This CDR3 region has 14 residues. Trimming cost V 4 bases and J 6 bases; bases outside gene matches: 7. For the CDR3, the DNA is TGTGCCAGCAGCCCGAGACTAGCGTACGATACGCAGTATTTT. Translating gives CASSPRLAYDTQYF.

V usage is TRBV27 and J usage is TRBJ2-7; no clear D gene. The CDR3 has 13 residues. Germline V CDR1 and CDR2: MNHEY, SMNVEV (reference sequence). The V end lost 2 bases, the J end lost 6 bases, and 11 bases lay between the germline ends. CDR3 in DNA: TGTGCCAGCAGTTTAGGTACAAGTCGCGAGCAGTACTTC. Protein product: CASSLGTSREQYF.

This chain uses TRBV11-2 with TRBJ2-1, with D perhaps TRBD2 (6 bases). Trimming removed 1 base from V and 11 bases from J, with 9 bases in between. This CDR3 has 12 residues. Germline V CDR1 and CDR2: SGHAT, FQNNGV. The CDR3 DNA is TGTGCCAGCAGCTTAGTGGACTACCAGCAGTTCTTC. Translated, it gives CASSLVDYQQFF.

J is TRBJ1-1 and V is TRBV30, with D possibly being TRBD1 (5 bases). The germline V gene has CDR1 GTSNPN and CDR2 SVGIG (reference sequence). Trimming removed 2 bases from V and 11 bases from J, with 21 bases in between. This CDR3 contains 14 residues. The CDR3 DNA is TGTGCCTGGAGTCTGGGCAGGAAAGGGGTGGAGGCTTTCTTT. Amino acids: CAWSLGRKGVEAFF.

The V call is TRBV27, the J call TRBJ2-1, with D hard to call. This CDR3 is 14 amino acids long. Trimming took off 0 bases at V and 12 bases at J, with 15 bases between the two ends. CDR1 is MNHEY and CDR2 is SMNVEV in the germline V gene (reference sequence). In nucleotides, the CDR3 is TGTGCCAGCAGTTTATCTAGTGGGTCGGGTGGGCAGTTCTTC. Encoded protein: CASSLSSGSGGQFF.

In DNA form, the CDR3 reads TGTGCCAGCAGCTTAGATAGGCGCTCCACCTACGAGCAGTACTTC. It codes for CASSLDRRSTYEQYF. This rearrangement joins TRBV11-2 to TRBJ2-7, with D hard to call. Looked up from germline, CDR1 is SGHAT and CDR2 is FQNNGV. The CDR3 runs 15 residues. V was clipped by 0 bases and J by 2 bases, with 11 bases between them.

Worth noting for this clone: The conserved phenylalanine or tryptophan normally closing the CDR3 is absent here, so this likely arose from a read error. The DNA is omitted, as the CDR3 cannot be located on it reliably, and the CDR3 follows TCRdb's listing. This rearrangement joins TRBV6-1 to TRBJ2-7; TRBD1 reflects the table's D call only, with no check against the DNA. Germline CDR1 and CDR2: MNHNS and SASEGT. A total of 11 residues make up the CDR3, ends included. The CDR3 spells CASSEPGQIVS.

This clone was counted a single time. The chain has TRBV13 and TRBJ2-2, with 11 nucleotides matching TRBD2. Germline values: CDR1 PRHDT, CDR2 FYEKMQ (reference sequence). CDR3 length: 15 amino acids. Trimming cost V 5 bases and J 5 bases; bases outside gene matches: 4. The CDR3 region has the DNA TGTGCCAGCAGCCAGGGACTAGCGGATACCGGGGAGCTGTTTTTT. Protein product: CASSQGLADTGELFF. The whole variable domain, remainder taken from reference TRBV13 and TRBJ2-2, is AAGVIQSPRHLIKEKRETATLKCYPIPRHDTVYWYQQGPGQDPQFLISFYEKMQSDKGSIPDRFSAQQFSDYHSELNMSSLELGDSALYFCASSQGLADTGELFFGEGSRLTVL.

This chain joins TRBV7-6 and TRBJ1-3; unclear D gene. The CDR3 runs to 11 residues. V was pared by 1 base and J by 8 bases, with 3 bases between. Germline values: CDR1 SGHVS, CDR2 FNYEAQ. CDR3 sequence reads: CASSLGDTIYF. As DNA, the CDR3 is TGTGCCAGCAGCTTAGGGGACACCATATATTTT. The full variable domain, with the rest looked up from reference TRBV7-6 and TRBJ1-3, is GAGVSQSPRYKVTKRGQDVALRCDPISGHVSLYWYRQALGQGPEFLTYFNYEAQQDKSGLPNDRFSAERPEGSISTLTIQRTEQRDSAMYRCASSLGDTIYFGEGSWLTVV.